The T cell receptor (beta chain) under discussion was sequenced for a study of shared clonotypes between healthy human individuals. Assay used: immunoSEQ multiplex PCR; TCRdb lists only in-frame clones, some missing. The table shows roughly 2.2 million clones, with about 90% occurring only once. A note on this clone: A much larger clone lies one base from this, so it may be a read error. This sample includes further DNA sequences coding for the same CDR3.

Germline V gene sequence: CDR1 DFQATT, CDR2 SNEGSKA (reference sequence). This CDR3 has 11 residues. Trimming took off 4 bases at V and 1 base at J, with 4 bases between the two ends. The TCR originated in a man aged 18 to 30 in good health. Some clones in this sample may be carry-over from other donors' samples. Material for sequencing was naive CD4+ T cells from PBMCs. Described subset: CD45RA+ positively selected. The J gene is TRBJ1-1, the V gene TRBV20-1; D is uncertain. CDR3 protein: CSATGNTEAFF. CDR3 in DNA: TGCAGTGCTACAGGGAACACTGAAGCTTTCTTT.